One and the same sample provided the 30 T cell receptor beta chains below, sequenced in a study of cytomegalovirus exposure and HLA in healthy donors. Vbeta (60) and Jbeta (13) primers were used in the PCR. Profiled with immunoSEQ multiplex PCR; TCRdb holds only in-frame clones, not every one. The sample gives 160,000 or so clones, around 80% of which show up once; 3.5% to 5.5% is in the top ten. The specimen was PBMCs. These receptors were collected from a man aged 40-49 years in good health and CMV-seronegative.

In its sample, this clone was seen once. The V gene is TRBV30, the J gene TRBJ2-7, with 9 bases identical to TRBD1. CDR3 length: 11 amino acids. V shed 5 bases, J shed 6 bases, and the junction held 2 bases outside the gene matches. Germline CDR1 GTSNPN, CDR2 SVGIG (reference sequence). The CDR3 region is CAWGQGIEQYF. The CDR3 coding sequence is TGTGCCTGGGGACAGGGGATCGAGCAGTACTTC.

The rearrangement uses TRBV5-1 and TRBJ2-3; TRBD1 might be the D (5 bases). Germline CDR1 is SGHRS and CDR2 is YFSETQ. This CDR3 is built from 14 residues. V lost 6 bases to trimming and J lost 1 base, with 12 bases between them. The CDR3 DNA reads as TGCGCCAGCATTCAGGGTTATGGCACAGATACGCAGTATTTT. This sequence encodes CASIQGYGTDTQYF.

This chain uses TRBV19 with TRBJ2-1; 10 positions match TRBD2. V shed 2 bases and J 5 bases; nucleotides not matched to a gene: 6. This CDR3 has 16 residues. Germline V lookup: CDR1 LNHDA, CDR2 SQIVND (reference sequence). CDR3 in DNA: TGTGCCAGTAGTATACGGCTAGCGGGGGCCAACAATGAGCAGTTCTTC. This sequence encodes CASSIRLAGANNEQFF.

This clone has just a few counts. The J gene is TRBJ2-7, the V gene TRBV18, with D unresolved. Germline lookup yields CDR1 KGHSH and CDR2 LQKENI. The V end lost 2 bases, the J end lost 0 bases, and 11 bases lay between the germline ends. This CDR3 spans 15 amino acids. CDR3 in amino acids: CASSPSLSSSYEQYF. CDR3 bases: TGTGCCAGCTCACCATCCTTATCGAGCTCCTACGAGCAGTACTTC.

This clone was picked up a small number of times. CDR3 nucleotide sequence: TGTGCCAGCAGTTCCCGAAGAGGGAACAATGAGCAGTTCTTC. Encoded protein: CASSSRRGNNEQFF. The V call is TRBV28, the J call TRBJ2-1; D is possibly TRBD2 (5 bases). Germline loops: CDR1 MDHEN, CDR2 SYDVKM. The CDR3 covers 14 residues. With 4 bases removed from V and 5 bases from J, the gap between germline ends came to 12 bases.

This chain uses TRBV5-1 with TRBJ1-6; D ambiguous. The germline CDR1 and CDR2 sequences are SGHRS and YFSETQ. The ends were cut back, 0 bases at V and 5 bases at J, with 12 bases in the middle. The CDR3 totals 16 residues. The CDR3 spells CASSLAGEGDNSPLHF. The CDR3 nucleotides read TGCGCCAGCAGCTTGGCCGGCGAGGGTGATAATTCACCCCTCCACTTT.

J is TRBJ1-2 and V is TRBV19; TRBD1 is a possible D gene (5 bases). CDR3 length equals 12 residues. Germline CDR1 reads LNHDA; CDR2 reads SQIVND (reference sequence). V was clipped by 6 bases and J by 4 bases, with 9 bases between them. The CDR3: CASSQTVYGYTF. The CDR3 DNA reads TGTGCCAGTAGCCAGACAGTCTATGGCTACACCTTC. Filled out from reference TRBV19 and TRBJ1-2, the complete variable domain reads DGGITQSPKYLFRKEGQNVTLSCEQNLNHDAMYWYRQDPGQGLRLIYYSQIVNDFQKGDIAEGYSVSREKKESFPLTVTSAQKNPTAFYLCASSQTVYGYTFGSGTRLTVV.

The chain has TRBV4-1 and TRBJ1-6, with D possibly matching TRBD1 (6 bases). Trimming took off 1 base at V and 7 bases at J, with 11 bases between the two ends. The CDR3 runs to 15 residues. CDR1 and CDR2 (germline): MGHRA, YSYEKL. For the CDR3, the DNA is TGCGCCAGCAGCCAAGCCCGGACAGAGAATTCACCCCTCCACTTT. Protein sequence: CASSQARTENSPLHF.

V gene TRBV7-3 combines with J gene TRBJ2-2; 9 nucleotides align to TRBD1. V lost 6 bases to trimming and J lost 5 bases; unmatched junction nucleotides: 10. The CDR3 loop spans 16 amino acids. Germline CDR1 is SGHTA and CDR2 is FQGTGA. The CDR3 sequence: CASRKAGTGRTGELFF. The CDR3 DNA sequence: TGTGCCAGCAGGAAAGCGGGGACAGGGCGTACCGGGGAGCTGTTTTTT.

The V gene is TRBV4-3, the J gene TRBJ1-1; D is undetermined. Germline V gene sequence: CDR1 LGHNA, CDR2 YSLEER. The CDR3 runs to 14 residues. Trimming removed 0 bases from V and 2 bases from J, with 7 bases in between. CDR3 coding DNA: TGCGCCAGCAGCCAAGACAGGTTTAACACTGAAGCTTTCTTT. It yields the protein CASSQDRFNTEAFF.

This clone was found a few times. The gene calls are TRBV6-6 and TRBJ1-2; the match to TRBD1 covers 9 bases. The CDR3 extends over 13 amino acids. The germline gives CDR1 MNHNY, CDR2 SVGAGI (reference sequence). The V gene end was trimmed by 6 bases and the J gene end by 7 bases; junction bases not matched to a gene: 6. The CDR3 here is CASSGTGYSGYTF. The CDR3 nucleotides are TGTGCCAGCAGCGGGACAGGGTACTCTGGCTACACCTTC.

The V gene is TRBV9, the J gene TRBJ2-3; a possible D gene is TRBD2 (5 bases). This CDR3 spans 14 amino acids. Germline V gene data show CDR1 as SGDLS and CDR2 as YYNGEE. The germline V and J ends were trimmed by 0 bases and 5 bases, with 10 bases remaining between them. DNA for the CDR3: TGTGCCAGCAGCGTAGGAGGGTTTGTAGATACGCAGTATTTT. Protein sequence: CASSVGGFVDTQYF.

This chain connects TRBV5-1 to TRBJ2-5; possibly TRBD1 for D (5 bases). Germline CDR1 SGHRS, CDR2 YFSETQ. This CDR3 spans 16 amino acids. Trimming cost V 0 bases and J 0 bases, with 12 bases left between them. This CDR3 reads CASSLGGSRYQETQYF. The CDR3 DNA is TGCGCCAGCAGCTTGGGGGGCAGCCGGTACCAAGAGACCCAGTACTTC.

The chain carries TRBV5-1 and TRBJ2-3; 7 bases match TRBD1. The CDR3 spans 14 residues. Trimming at V came to 4 bases and at J to 0 bases, leaving 2 bases not matched to a gene. CDR1 and CDR2 from the germline V gene are SGHRS and YFSETQ. CDR3 region: CASSEGASTDTQYF. CDR3 nucleotides: TGCGCCAGCAGCGAGGGGGCGAGCACAGATACGCAGTATTTT.

The chain recombines TRBV5-4 with TRBJ2-3, with 7 bases aligning to TRBD1. CDR3 length: 16 residues. In germline, CDR1 is SGHNT, CDR2 YYREEE (reference sequence). The junction had 12 bases not matched to a gene; V was cut back by 4 bases and J by 4 bases. For the CDR3, the DNA is TGTGCCAGCAGCAAGCCCAAACAGGGGACGGCAGATACGCAGTATTTT. Its protein is CASSKPKQGTADTQYF.

The chain employs TRBV7-2 and TRBJ1-2; 8 bases align to TRBD1. CDR1 is SGHTA and CDR2 is FQGNSA in the germline V gene. The CDR3 loop spans 15 amino acids. With V trimmed by 1 base and J by 7 bases, 8 bases remained unmatched. The CDR3, as DNA: TGTGCCAGCAGCTTAGACAGGGGGAGAGAAGGTGGCTACACCTTC. Its translation: CASSLDRGREGGYTF.

V is TRBV6-1 and J is TRBJ2-7; the D is unclear. This CDR3 has 13 amino acids. The V end was cut by 2 bases, the J end by 3 bases, with 8 bases between. The V gene's germline CDR1 is MNHNS and CDR2 SASEGT. The CDR3 protein is CASSELEFYEQYF. CDR3 DNA sequence: TGTGCCAGCAGTGAATTAGAGTTCTACGAGCAGTACTTC.

The genes are TRBV30 and TRBJ2-7, with unresolved D. CDR3 length: 11 amino acids. Per the germline V gene, CDR1 is GTSNPN and CDR2 is SVGIG (reference sequence). V lost 4 bases and J lost 7, with 11 bases in between. CDR3 amino acids: CAWISYREQYF. DNA of the CDR3: TGTGCCTGGATTTCGTACCGGGAGCAGTACTTC.

The chain uses TRBV7-9 and TRBJ1-1; possibly TRBD1 for D (6 bases). V dropped 5 bases and J dropped 0 bases, with 16 bases sitting between them. The length of the CDR3 is 16 residues. CDR1 SEHNR and CDR2 FQNEAQ come from the germline V gene (reference sequence). The CDR3 sequence: CASSPVGTFMNTEAFF. The DNA of the CDR3 is TGTGCCAGCAGCCCCGTCGGGACATTTATGAACACTGAAGCTTTCTTT.

This clone was seen a handful of times. The chain recombines TRBV6-1 with TRBJ1-5, with D possibly matching TRBD1 (5 bases). The V and J ends lost 11 bases and 0 bases respectively, with 14 bases between them. There are 14 residues in the CDR3. From germline, CDR1 is MNHNS and CDR2 SASEGT. This CDR3 is CAGGDGGSNQPQHF. CDR3 DNA sequence: TGTGCCGGGGGGGATGGGGGTAGCAATCAGCCCCAGCATTTT.

A remark on this clone: Germline and junction disagree at one end, which may indicate a read error. The J gene is TRBJ2-2, the V gene TRBV30; D might be TRBD2 (5 bases). Germline CDR1 reads GTSNPN; CDR2 reads SVGIG (reference sequence). The CDR3 totals 16 residues. CDR3 residues: CAWSVRAIQNTGEPFF. The CDR3 DNA sequence: TGTGCCTGGAGTGTACGGGCTATACAGAACACCGGGGAGCCGTTTTTT.

The CDR3 sequence is CASSSNGGYGYTF. The DNA for the CDR3 is TGTGCCAGCAGCTCGAACGGGGGGTATGGCTACACCTTC. This sequence joins TRBV11-2 and TRBJ1-2; tentatively, D is TRBD1 (5 bases). Germline lookup yields CDR1 SGHAT and CDR2 FQNNGV. Trimming removed 4 bases at V and 5 bases at J, with 11 bases between. The CDR3 has 13 amino acids. The variable domain in full, completed from reference TRBV11-2 and TRBJ1-2, reads EAGVAQSPRYKIIEKRQSVAFWCNPISGHATLYWYQQILGQGPKLLIQFQNNGVVDDSQLPKDRFSAERLKGVDSTLKIQPAKLEDSAVYLCASSSNGGYGYTFGSGTRLTVV.

This clone was seen a few times. The chain links TRBV6-5 to TRBJ1-3; 7 bases are a match to TRBD1. The CDR3 length is 15 residues. The V gene's germline CDR1 is MNHEY and CDR2 SVGAGI. J gave up 8 bases and V 7 bases, and 14 bases lay outside the gene matches. The CDR3 DNA sequence: TGTGCCAGCAAGGGAGAGGGGGCGCAAGGGGACACCATATATTTT. Translating it yields CASKGEGAQGDTIYF.

The sample holds a few counts of this clone. The chain is built from TRBV28 and TRBJ1-2, with D perhaps TRBD1 (6 bases). The V and J ends lost 5 bases and 6 bases respectively, with 13 bases between them. CDR1 MDHEN and CDR2 SYDVKM come from the germline V gene. The CDR3 has 13 residues. In DNA, the CDR3 is TGTGCCAGCAGTAGAACAGGGCTTAATGGCTACACCTTC. Its protein product is CASSRTGLNGYTF.

The chain joins TRBV30 to TRBJ1-5; 9 positions match TRBD1. The CDR3 totals 13 residues. Unmatched junction bases numbered 5, after V lost 6 bases and J lost 5 bases. Germline CDR1 GTSNPN, CDR2 SVGIG (reference sequence). The CDR3, as DNA: TGTGCCTGTCAGACAGGGGGGCATCAGCCCCAGCATTTT. Translation: CACQTGGHQPQHF.

The chain is built from TRBV7-2 and TRBJ2-2; tentatively, D is TRBD2 (5 bases). The CDR3 is made up of 15 amino acids. Trimming took 5 bases from V and 7 from J, leaving 17 bases between them. CDR1 and CDR2 (germline): SGHTA, FQGNSA. CDR3 bases: TGTGCCAGCAGCATCACGCTGTTCCGGGGCGGGGAGCTGTTTTTT. Amino acids: CASSITLFRGGELFF.

V gene TRBV7-9 combines with J gene TRBJ2-5; 13 nucleotides align to TRBD2. Germline lookup yields CDR1 SEHNR and CDR2 FQNEAQ (reference sequence). This CDR3 is 16 amino acids long. V lost 5 bases to trimming and J lost 1 base; unmatched junction nucleotides: 4. As DNA, the CDR3 is TGTGCCAGCAGCAAGGGACTAGCGGGGCCCCAAGAGACCCAGTACTTC. Amino acid sequence: CASSKGLAGPQETQYF.

This clone turned up a few times. J is TRBJ1-4 and V is TRBV30; D uncertain. This CDR3 spans 16 amino acids. Germline CDR1 and CDR2: GTSNPN and SVGIG (reference sequence). Trimming stripped 1 base from V and 5 bases from J, with 17 bases between. CDR3 region: CAWSEGGRRVNEKLFF. The DNA for the CDR3 is TGTGCCTGGAGTGAGGGAGGGCGGAGGGTGAATGAAAAACTGTTTTTT.

The V and J genes are TRBV7-9 and TRBJ2-7, with a possible D match to TRBD1 (5 bases). Germline CDR1 is SEHNR and CDR2 is FQNEAQ (reference sequence). This CDR3 is 15 amino acids long. Between the trimmed V and J ends, which lost 3 bases and 0 bases, there was a span of 12 bases. CDR3 coding DNA: TGTGCCAGCAGCTTGAATCAGGGCTTCTCCTACGAGCAGTACTTC. Translation: CASSLNQGFSYEQYF.

The chain couples TRBV7-2 to TRBJ2-3, with 8 nucleotides matching TRBD2. This CDR3 has 15 residues. The trim removed 1 base at V and 4 bases at J, leaving 4 bases unmatched. Per the germline V gene, CDR1 is SGHTA and CDR2 is FQGNSA. In DNA form, the CDR3 reads TGTGCCAGCAGCTTAGAATTGCGGGGGGCAGATACGCAGTATTTT. As protein: CASSLELRGADTQYF.